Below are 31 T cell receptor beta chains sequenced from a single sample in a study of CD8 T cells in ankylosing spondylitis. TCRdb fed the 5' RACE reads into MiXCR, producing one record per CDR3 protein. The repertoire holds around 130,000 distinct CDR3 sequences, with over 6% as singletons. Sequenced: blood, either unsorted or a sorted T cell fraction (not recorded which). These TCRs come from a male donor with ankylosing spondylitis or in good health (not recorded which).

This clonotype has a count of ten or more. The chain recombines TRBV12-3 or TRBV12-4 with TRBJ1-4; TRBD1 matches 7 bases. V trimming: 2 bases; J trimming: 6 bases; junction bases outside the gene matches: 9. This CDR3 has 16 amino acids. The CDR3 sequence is CASSLRPTGADEKLFF. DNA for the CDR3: TGTGCCAGCAGTTTACGCCCCACAGGGGCGGATGAAAAACTGTTTTTT.

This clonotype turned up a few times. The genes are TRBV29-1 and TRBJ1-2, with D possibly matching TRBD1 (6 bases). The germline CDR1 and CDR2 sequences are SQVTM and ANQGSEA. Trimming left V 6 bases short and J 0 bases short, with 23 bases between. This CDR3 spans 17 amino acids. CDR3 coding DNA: TGCAGCGTCCCCAAACCGGAGGGGGGTACAACTAACTATGGCTACACCTTC. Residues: CSVPKPEGGTTNYGYTF. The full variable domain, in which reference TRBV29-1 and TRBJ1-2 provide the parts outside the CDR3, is SAVISQKPSRDICQRGTSLTIQCQVDSQVTMMFWYRQQPGQSLTLIATANQGSEATYESGFVIDKFPISRPNLTFSTLTVSNMSPEDSSIYLCSVPKPEGGTTNYGYTFGSGTRLTVV.

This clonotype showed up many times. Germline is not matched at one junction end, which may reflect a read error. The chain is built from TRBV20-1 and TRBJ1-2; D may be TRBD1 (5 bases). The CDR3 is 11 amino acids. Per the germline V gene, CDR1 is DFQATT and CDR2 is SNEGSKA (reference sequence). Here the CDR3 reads CSASGQMIGSF. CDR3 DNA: TGCAGTGCTAGCGGACAAATGATCGGATCCTTC.

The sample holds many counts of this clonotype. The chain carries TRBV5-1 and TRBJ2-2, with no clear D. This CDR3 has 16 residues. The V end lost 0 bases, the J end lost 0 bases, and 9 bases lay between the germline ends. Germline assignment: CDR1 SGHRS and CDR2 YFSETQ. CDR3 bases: TGCGCCAGCAGCTTGGGTACCCGCTCGAACACCGGGGAGCTGTTTTTT. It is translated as CASSLGTRSNTGELFF. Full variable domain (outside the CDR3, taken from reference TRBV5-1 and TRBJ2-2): KAGVTQTPRYLIKTRGQQVTLSCSPISGHRSVSWYQQTPGQGLQFLFEYFSETQRNKGNFPGRFSGRQFSNSRSEMNVSTLELGDSALYLCASSLGTRSNTGELFFGEGSRLTVL.

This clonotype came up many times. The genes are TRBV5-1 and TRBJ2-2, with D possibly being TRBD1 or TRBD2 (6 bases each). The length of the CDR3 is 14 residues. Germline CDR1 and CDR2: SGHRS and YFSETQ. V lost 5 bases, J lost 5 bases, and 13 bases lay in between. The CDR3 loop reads CASRGGLTTGELFF. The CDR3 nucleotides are TGCGCCAGCAGAGGGGGGCTTACGACCGGGGAGCTGTTTTTT.

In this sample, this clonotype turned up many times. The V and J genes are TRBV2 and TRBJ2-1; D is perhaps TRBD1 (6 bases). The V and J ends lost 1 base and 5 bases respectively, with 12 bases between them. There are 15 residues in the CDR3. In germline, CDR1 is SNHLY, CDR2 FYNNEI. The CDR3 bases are TGTGCCAGCAGTGAAGATGCAGGACAGAACAATGAGCAGTTCTTC. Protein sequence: CASSEDAGQNNEQFF.

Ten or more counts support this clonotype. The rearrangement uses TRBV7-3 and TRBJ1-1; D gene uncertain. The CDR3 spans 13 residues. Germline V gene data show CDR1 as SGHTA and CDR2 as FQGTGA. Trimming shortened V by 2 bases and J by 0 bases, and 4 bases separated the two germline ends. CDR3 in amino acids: CASSLSMNTEAFF. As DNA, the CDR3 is TGTGCCAGCAGCTTATCTATGAACACTGAAGCTTTCTTT. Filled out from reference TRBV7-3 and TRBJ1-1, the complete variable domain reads GAGVSQTPSNKVTEKGKYVELRCDPISGHTALYWYRQSLGQGPEFLIYFQGTGAADDSGLPNDRFFAVRPEGSVSTLKIQRTERGDSAVYLCASSLSMNTEAFFGQGTRLTVV.

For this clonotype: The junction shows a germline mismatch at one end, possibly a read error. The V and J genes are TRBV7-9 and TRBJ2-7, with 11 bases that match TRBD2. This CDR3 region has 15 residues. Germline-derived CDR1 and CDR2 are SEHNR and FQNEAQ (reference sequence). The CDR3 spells CAGSYTGTSGYEQYF. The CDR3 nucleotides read TGTGCCGGCAGCTACACAGGGACTAGCGGTTACGAGCAGTACTTC.

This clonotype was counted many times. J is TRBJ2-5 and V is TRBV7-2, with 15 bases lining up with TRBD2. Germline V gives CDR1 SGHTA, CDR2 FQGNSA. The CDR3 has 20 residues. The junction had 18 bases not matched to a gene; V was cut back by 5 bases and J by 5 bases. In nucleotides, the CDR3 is TGTGCCAGCAGCATATCGAGCCGAGGACTAGCGGGAGGGCCTATTGAGACCCAGTACTTC. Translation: CASSISSRGLAGGPIETQYF.

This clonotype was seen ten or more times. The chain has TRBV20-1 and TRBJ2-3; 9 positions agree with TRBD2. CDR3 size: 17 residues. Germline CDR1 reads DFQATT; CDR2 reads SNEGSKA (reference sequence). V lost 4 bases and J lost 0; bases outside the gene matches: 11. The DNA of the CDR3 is TGCAGTGCTACTACTAGCGGGTCCGGATTTAGCACAGATACGCAGTATTTT. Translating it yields CSATTSGSGFSTDTQYF.

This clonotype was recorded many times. The CDR3 loop reads CASTDTAYSGNTIYF. CDR3 sequence (DNA): TGTGCCAGCACCGACACCGCTTACTCTGGAAACACCATATATTTT. The chain combines TRBV27 with TRBJ1-3, with D hard to call. The CDR3 contains 15 residues. CDR1 and CDR2 from the germline V gene are MNHEY and SMNVEV (reference sequence). V lost 7 bases to trimming and J lost 0 bases, with 13 bases between them.

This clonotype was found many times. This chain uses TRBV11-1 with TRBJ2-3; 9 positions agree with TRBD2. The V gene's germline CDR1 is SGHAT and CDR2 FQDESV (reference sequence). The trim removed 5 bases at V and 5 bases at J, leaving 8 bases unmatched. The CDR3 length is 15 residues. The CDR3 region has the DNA TGTGCCAGCAGCGAGAGGACTAGCGCTCTAGATACGCAGTATTTT. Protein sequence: CASSERTSALDTQYF.

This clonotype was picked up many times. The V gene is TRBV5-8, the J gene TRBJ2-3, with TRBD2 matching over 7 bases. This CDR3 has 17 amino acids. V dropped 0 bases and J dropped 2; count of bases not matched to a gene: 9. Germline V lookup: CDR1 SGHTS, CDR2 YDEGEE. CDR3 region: CASSLAGASGPTDTQYF. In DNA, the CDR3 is TGTGCCAGCAGCTTGGCCGGCGCTAGCGGACCCACAGATACGCAGTATTTT.

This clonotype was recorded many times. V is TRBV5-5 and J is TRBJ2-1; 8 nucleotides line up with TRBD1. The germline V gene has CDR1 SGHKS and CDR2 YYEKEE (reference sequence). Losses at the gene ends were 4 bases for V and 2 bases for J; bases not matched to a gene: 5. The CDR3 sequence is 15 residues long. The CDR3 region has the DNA TGTGCCAGCAGCGGGGGACAGGAGCCCTACAATGAGCAGTTCTTC. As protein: CASSGGQEPYNEQFF. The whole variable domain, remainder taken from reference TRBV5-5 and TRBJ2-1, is DAGVTQSPTHLIKTRGQQVTLRCSPISGHKSVSWYQQVLGQGPQFIFQYYEKEERGRGNFPDRFSARQFPNYSSELNVNALLLGDSALYLCASSGGQEPYNEQFFGPGTRLTVL.

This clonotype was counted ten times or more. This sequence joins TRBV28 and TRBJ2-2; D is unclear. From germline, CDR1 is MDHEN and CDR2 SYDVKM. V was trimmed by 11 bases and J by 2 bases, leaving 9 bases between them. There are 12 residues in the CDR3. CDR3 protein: CAVSGNTGELFF. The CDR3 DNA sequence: TGTGCCGTTAGTGGAAACACCGGGGAGCTGTTTTTT.

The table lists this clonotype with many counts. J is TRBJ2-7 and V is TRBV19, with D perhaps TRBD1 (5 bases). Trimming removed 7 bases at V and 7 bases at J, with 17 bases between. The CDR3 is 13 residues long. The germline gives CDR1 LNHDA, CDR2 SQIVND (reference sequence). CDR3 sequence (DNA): TGTGCCAGTACCCCTGGAGACAGATGGGAGCAGTACTTC. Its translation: CASTPGDRWEQYF.

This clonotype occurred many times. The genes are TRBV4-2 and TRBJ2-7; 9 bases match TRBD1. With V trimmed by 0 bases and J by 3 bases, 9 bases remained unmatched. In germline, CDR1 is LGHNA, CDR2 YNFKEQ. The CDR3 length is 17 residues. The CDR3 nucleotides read TGTGCCAGCAGCCAAGAAAGCCTGGGACAGGGTGGCTACGAGCAGTACTTC. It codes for CASSQESLGQGGYEQYF.

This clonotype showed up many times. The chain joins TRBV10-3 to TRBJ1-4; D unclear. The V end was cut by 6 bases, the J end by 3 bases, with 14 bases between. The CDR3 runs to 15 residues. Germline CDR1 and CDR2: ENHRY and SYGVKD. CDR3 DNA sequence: TGTGCCATCAGCGCGACGGATATTTCTAATGAAAAACTGTTTTTT. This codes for CAISATDISNEKLFF.

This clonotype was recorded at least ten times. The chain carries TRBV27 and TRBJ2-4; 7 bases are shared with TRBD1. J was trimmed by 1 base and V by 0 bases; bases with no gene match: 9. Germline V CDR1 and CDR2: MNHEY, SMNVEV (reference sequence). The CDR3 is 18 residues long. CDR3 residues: CASSLSTRQGEAKNIQYF. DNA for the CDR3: TGTGCCAGCAGTTTATCGACGCGGCAGGGGGAGGCCAAAAACATTCAGTACTTC.

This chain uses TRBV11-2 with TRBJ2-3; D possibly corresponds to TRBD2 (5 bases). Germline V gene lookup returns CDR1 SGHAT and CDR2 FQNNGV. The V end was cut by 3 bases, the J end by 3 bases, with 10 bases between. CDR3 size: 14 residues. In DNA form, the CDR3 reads TGTGCCAGCAGCTTGGGAGCGAAAACAGATACGCAGTATTTT. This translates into CASSLGAKTDTQYF.

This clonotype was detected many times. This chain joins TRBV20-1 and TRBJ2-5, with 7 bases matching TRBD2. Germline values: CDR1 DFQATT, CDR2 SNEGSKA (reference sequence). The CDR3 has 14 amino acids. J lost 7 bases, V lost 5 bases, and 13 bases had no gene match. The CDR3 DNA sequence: TGCAGTGCTTTTAGCGGGCGCCTGGGTGGGACCCAGTACTTC. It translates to CSAFSGRLGGTQYF.

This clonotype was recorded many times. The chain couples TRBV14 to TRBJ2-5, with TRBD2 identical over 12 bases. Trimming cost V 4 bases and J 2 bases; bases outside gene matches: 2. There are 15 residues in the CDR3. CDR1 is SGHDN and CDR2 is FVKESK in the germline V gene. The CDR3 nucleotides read TGTGCCAGCAGCCCCGGACTAGCGGGACAAGAGACCCAGTACTTC. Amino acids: CASSPGLAGQETQYF.

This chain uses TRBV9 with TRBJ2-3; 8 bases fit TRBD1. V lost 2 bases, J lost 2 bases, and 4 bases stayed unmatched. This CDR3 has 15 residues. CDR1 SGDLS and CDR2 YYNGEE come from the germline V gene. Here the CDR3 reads CASSVLQGATDTQYF. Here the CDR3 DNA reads TGTGCCAGCAGCGTTTTGCAGGGGGCCACAGATACGCAGTATTTT. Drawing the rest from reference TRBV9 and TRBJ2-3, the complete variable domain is DSGVTQTPKHLITATGQRVTLRCSPRSGDLSVYWYQQSLDQGLQFLIQYYNGEERAKGNILERFSAQQFPDLHSELNLSSLELGDSALYFCASSVLQGATDTQYFGPGTRLTVL.

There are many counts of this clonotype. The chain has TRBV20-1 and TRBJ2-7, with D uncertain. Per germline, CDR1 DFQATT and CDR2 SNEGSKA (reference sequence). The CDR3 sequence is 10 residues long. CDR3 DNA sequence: TGCAGCGCGACTTCGGGCGAGCAGTACTTC. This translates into CSATSGEQYF.

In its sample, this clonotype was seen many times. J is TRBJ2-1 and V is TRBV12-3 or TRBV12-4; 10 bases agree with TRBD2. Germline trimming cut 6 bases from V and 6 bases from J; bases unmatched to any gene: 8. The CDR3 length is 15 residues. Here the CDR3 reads CASRVSGGSLNEQFF. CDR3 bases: TGTGCCAGCAGGGTTAGCGGGGGGTCTCTCAATGAGCAGTTCTTC.

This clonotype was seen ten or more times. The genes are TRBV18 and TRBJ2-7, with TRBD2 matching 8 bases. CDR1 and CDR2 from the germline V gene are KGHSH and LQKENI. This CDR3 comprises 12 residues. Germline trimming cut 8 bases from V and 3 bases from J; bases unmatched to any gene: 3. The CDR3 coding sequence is TGTGCCAGCGCGGGGGGAGACTACGAGCAGTACTTC. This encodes CASAGGDYEQYF.

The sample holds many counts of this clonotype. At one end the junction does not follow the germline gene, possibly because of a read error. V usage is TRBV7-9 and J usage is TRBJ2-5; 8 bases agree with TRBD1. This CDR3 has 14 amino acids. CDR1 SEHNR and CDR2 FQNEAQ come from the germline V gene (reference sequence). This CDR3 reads CAGSTYRGQETQYF. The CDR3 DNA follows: TGTGCCGGCAGCACGTACAGGGGGCAAGAGACCCAGTACTTC.

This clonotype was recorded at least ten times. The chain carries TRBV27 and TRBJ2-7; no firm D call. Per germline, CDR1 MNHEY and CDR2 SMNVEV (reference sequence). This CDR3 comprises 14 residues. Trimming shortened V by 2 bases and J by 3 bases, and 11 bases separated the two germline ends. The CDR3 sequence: CASSLAVDRYEQYF. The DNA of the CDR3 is TGTGCCAGCAGTTTAGCGGTGGATCGCTACGAGCAGTACTTC.

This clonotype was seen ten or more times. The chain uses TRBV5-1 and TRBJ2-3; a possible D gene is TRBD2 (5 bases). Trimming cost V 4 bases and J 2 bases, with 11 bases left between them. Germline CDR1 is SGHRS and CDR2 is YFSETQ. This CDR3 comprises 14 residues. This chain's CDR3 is CASSLGAATDTQYF. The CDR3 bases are TGCGCCAGCAGCCTGGGAGCGGCCACAGATACGCAGTATTTT.

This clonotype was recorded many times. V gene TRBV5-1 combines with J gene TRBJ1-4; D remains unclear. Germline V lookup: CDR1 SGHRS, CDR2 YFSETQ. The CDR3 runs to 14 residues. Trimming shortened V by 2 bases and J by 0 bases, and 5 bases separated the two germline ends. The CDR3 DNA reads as TGCGCCAGCAGCTTCCAGCCAACTAATGAAAAACTGTTTTTT. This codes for CASSFQPTNEKLFF.

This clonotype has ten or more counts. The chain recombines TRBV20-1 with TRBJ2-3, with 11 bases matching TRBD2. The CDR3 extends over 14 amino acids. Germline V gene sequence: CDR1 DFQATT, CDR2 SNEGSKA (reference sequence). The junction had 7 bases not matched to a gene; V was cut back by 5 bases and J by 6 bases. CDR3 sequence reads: CSAGPSGGPDTQYF. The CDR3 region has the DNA TGCAGTGCTGGCCCTAGCGGGGGGCCGGATACGCAGTATTTT.